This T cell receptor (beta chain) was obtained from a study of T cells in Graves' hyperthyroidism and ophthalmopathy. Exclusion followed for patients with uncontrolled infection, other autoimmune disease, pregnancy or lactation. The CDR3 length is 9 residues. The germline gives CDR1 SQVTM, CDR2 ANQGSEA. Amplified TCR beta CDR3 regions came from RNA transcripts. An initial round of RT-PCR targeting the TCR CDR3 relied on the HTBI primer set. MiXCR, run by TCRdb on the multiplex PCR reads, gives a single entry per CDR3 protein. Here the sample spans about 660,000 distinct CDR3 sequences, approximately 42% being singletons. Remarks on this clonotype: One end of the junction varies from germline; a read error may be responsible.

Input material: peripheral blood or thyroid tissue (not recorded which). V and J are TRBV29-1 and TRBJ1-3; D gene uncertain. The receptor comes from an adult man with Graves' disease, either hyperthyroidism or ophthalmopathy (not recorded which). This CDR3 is CSDRESGDF. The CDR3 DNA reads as TGCAGTGACCGGGAATCTGGGGATTTT.